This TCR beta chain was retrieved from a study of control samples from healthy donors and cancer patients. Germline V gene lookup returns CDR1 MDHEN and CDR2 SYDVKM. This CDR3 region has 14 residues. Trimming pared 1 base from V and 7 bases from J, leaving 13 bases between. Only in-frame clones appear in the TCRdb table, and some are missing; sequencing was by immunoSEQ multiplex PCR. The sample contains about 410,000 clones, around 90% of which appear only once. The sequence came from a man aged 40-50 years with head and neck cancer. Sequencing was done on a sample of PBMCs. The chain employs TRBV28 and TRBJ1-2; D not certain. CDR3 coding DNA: TGTGCCAGCAGTTTATCAAAGTTTCCTGGTGGCTACACCTTC. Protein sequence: CASSLSKFPGGYTF.